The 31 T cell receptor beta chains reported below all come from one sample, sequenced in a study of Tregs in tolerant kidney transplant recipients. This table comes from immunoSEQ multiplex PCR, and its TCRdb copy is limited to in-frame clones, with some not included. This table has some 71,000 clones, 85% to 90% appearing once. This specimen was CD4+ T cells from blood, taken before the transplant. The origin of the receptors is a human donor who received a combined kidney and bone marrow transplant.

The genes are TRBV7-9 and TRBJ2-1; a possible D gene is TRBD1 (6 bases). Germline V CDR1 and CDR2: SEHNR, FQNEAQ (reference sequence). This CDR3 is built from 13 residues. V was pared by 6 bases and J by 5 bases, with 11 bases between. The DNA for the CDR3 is TGTGCCAGCAGTTTGACAGGCAACAATGAGCAGTTCTTC. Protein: CASSLTGNNEQFF.

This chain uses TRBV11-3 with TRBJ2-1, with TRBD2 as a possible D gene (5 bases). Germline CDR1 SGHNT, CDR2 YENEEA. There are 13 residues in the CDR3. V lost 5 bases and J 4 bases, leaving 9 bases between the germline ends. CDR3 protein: CASSVGVYNEQFF. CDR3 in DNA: TGTGCCAGCAGCGTGGGAGTTTACAATGAGCAGTTCTTC.

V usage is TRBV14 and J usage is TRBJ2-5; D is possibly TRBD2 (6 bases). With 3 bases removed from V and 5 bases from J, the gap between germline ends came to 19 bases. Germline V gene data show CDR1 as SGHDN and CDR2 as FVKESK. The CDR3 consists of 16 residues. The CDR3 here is CASSQTGASDWETQYF. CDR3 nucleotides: TGTGCCAGCAGCCAGACTGGAGCTAGCGACTGGGAGACCCAGTACTTC.

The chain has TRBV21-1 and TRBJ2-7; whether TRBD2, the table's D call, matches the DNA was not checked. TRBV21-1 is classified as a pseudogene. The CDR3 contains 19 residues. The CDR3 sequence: CASSTVTLIQREGRYEQYF. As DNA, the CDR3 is TGTGCCAGCAGCACTGTCACCCTTATCCAGCGGGAGGGCCGCTACGAGCAGTACTTC.

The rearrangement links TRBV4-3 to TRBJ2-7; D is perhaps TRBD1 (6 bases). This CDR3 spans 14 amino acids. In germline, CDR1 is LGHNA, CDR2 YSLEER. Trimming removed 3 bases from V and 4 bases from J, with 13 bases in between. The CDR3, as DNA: TGCGCCAGCAGCCAGGATAGGGGGATGTACGAGCAGTACTTC. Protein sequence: CASSQDRGMYEQYF.

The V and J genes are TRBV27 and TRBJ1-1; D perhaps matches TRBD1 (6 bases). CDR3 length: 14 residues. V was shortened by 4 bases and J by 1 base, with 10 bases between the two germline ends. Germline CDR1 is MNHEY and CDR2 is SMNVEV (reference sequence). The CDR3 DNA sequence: TGTGCCAGCAGTTGGGGGGGCGGGAACACTGAAGCTTTCTTT. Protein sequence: CASSWGGGNTEAFF.

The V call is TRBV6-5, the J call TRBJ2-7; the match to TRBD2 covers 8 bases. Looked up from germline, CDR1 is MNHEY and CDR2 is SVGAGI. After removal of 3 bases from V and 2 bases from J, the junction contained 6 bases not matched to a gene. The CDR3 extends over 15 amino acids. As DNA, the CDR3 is TGTGCCAGCAGTTATCGGCGGGAGGCCACCTACGAGCAGTACTTC. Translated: CASSYRREATYEQYF.

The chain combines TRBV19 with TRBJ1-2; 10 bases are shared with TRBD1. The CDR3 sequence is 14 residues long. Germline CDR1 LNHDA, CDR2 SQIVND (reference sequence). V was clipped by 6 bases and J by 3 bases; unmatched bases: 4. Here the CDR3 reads CASRSGQGDYGYTF. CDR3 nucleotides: TGTGCCAGTAGGTCCGGACAGGGGGACTATGGCTACACCTTC.

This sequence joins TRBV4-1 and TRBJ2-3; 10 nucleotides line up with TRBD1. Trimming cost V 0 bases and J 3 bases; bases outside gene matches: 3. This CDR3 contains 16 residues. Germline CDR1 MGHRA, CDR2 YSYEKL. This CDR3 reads CASSQETGGATDTQYF. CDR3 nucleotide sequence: TGCGCCAGCAGCCAAGAGACAGGGGGCGCGACAGATACGCAGTATTTT.

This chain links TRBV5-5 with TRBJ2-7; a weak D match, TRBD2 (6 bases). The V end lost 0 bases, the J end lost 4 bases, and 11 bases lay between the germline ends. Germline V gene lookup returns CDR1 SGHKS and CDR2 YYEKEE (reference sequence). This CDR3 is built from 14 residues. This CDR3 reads CASSLGRERYEQYF. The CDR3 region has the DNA TGTGCCAGCAGCTTGGGGAGGGAACGGTACGAGCAGTACTTC.

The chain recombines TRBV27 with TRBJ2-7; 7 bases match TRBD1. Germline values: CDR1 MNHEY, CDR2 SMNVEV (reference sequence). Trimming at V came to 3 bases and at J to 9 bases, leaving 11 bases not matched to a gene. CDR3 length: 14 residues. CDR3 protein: CASSFRDRVGGQYF. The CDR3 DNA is TGTGCCAGCAGTTTCCGTGACAGGGTGGGCGGGCAGTACTTC.

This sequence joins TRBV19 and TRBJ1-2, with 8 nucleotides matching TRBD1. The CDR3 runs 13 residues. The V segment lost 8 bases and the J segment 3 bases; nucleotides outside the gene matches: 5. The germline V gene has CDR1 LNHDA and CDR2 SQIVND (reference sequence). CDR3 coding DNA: TGTGCCAGTGGAAACAGGGGGTACTATGGCTACACCTTC. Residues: CASGNRGYYGYTF.

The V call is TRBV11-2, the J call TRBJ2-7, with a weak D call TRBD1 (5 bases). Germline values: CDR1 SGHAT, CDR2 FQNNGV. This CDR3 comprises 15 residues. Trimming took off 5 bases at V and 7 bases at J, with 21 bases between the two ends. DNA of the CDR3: TGTGCCAGCAGCCTAGGGGTAACTGGGCTACGGGAGCAGTACTTC. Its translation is CASSLGVTGLREQYF.

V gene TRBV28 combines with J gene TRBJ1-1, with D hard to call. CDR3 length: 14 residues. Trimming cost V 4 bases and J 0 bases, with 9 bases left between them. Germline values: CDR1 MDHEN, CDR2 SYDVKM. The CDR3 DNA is TGTGCCAGCAGTTACACCCCTTTGAACACTGAAGCTTTCTTT. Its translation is CASSYTPLNTEAFF.

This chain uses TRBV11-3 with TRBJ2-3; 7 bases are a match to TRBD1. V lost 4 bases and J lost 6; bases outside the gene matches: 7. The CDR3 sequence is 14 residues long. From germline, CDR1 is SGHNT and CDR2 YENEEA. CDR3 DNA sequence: TGTGCCAGCAGCTCCCCTGGACAGGCGGATACGCAGTATTTT. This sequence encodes CASSSPGQADTQYF. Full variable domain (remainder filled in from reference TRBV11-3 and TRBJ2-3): EAGVVQSPRYKIIEKKQPVAFWCNPISGHNTLYWYLQNLGQGPELLIRYENEEAVDDSQLPKDRFSAERLKGVDSTLKIQPAELGDSAVYLCASSSPGQADTQYFGPGTRLTVL.

CDR3 amino acids: CASSSGDRETQYF. The CDR3 nucleotides read TGCGCCAGCAGCTCAGGGGATCGGGAGACCCAGTACTTC. V and J are TRBV5-1 and TRBJ2-5; D is possibly TRBD1 (6 bases). The V end was cut by 3 bases, the J end by 5 bases, with 11 bases between. Germline CDR1 and CDR2: SGHRS and YFSETQ. The CDR3 extends over 13 amino acids. Variable domain in full (rest from reference TRBV5-1 and TRBJ2-5): KAGVTQTPRYLIKTRGQQVTLSCSPISGHRSVSWYQQTPGQGLQFLFEYFSETQRNKGNFPGRFSGRQFSNSRSEMNVSTLELGDSALYLCASSSGDRETQYFGPGTRLLVL.

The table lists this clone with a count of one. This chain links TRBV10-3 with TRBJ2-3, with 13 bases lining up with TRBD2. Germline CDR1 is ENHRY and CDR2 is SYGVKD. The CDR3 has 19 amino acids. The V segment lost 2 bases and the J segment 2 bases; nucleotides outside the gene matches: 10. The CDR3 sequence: CAISERDIGLAGATDTQYF. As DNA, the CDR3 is TGTGCCATCAGTGAGAGGGACATAGGACTAGCGGGAGCCACAGATACGCAGTATTTT.

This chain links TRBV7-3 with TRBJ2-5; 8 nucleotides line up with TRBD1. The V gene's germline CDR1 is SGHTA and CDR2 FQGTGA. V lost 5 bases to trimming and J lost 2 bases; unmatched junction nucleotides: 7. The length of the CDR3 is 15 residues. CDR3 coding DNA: TGTGCCAGCAGCGCTGGACAGGGTATACAAGAGACCCAGTACTTC. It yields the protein CASSAGQGIQETQYF.

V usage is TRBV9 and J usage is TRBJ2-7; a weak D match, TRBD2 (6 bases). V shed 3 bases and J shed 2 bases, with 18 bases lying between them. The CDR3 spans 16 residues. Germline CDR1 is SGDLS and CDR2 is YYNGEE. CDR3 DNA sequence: TGTGCCAGCAGCGCGTTAAGCTCCGGGGGAGCCTACGAGCAGTACTTC. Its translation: CASSALSSGGAYEQYF.

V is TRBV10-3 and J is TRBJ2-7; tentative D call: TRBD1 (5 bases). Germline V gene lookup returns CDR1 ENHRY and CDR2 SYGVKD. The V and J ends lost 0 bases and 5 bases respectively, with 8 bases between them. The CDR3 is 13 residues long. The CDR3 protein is CAISESGVHEQYF. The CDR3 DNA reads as TGTGCCATCAGTGAGTCAGGGGTCCACGAGCAGTACTTC.

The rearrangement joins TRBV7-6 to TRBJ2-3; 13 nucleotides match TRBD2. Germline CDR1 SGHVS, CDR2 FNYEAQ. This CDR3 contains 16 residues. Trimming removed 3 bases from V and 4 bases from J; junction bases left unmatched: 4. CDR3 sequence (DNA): TGTGCCAGCAGCTTTGGGACTAGCGGGGTTGCAGATACGCAGTATTTT. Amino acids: CASSFGTSGVADTQYF.

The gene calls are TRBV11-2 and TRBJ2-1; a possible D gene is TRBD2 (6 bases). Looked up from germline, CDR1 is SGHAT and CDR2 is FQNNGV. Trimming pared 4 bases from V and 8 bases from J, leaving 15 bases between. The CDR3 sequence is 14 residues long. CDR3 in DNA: TGTGCCAGCAGCTCAGTGCGGGATCGGTATGAGCAGTTCTTC. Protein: CASSSVRDRYEQFF.

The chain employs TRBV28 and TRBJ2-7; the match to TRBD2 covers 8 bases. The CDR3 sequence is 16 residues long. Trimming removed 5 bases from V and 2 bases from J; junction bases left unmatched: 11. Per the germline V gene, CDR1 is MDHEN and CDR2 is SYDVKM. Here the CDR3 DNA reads TGTGCCAGCAGTCCAGGAGGGGGAGCGGGAGCCTACGAGCAGTACTTC. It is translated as CASSPGGGAGAYEQYF.

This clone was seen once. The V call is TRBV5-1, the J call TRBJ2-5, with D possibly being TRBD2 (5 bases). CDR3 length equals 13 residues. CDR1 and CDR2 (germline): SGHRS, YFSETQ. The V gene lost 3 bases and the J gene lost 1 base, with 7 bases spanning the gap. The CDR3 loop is CASSSGVQETQYF. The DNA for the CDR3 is TGCGCCAGCAGCTCCGGGGTCCAAGAGACCCAGTACTTC.

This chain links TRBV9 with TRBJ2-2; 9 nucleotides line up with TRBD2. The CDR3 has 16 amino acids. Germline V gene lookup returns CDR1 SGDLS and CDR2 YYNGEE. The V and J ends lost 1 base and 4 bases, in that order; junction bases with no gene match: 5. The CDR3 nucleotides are TGTGCCAGCAGCGTAAATCTAGCGGGAAGCACCGGGGAGCTGTTTTTT. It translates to CASSVNLAGSTGELFF.

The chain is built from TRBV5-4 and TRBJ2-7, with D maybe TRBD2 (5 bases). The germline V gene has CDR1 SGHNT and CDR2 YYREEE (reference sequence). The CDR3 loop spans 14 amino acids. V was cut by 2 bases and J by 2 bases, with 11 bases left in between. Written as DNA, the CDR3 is TGTGCCAGCAGCTTCGGACGGGATACCTACGAGCAGTACTTC. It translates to CASSFGRDTYEQYF.

The CDR3 DNA sequence: TGTGCCAGCAGCTTAGACAGGAAAGATACGCAGTATTTT. Translation gives CASSLDRKDTQYF. The V and J genes are TRBV7-8 and TRBJ2-3, with D possibly matching TRBD1 (5 bases). This CDR3 has 13 amino acids. CDR1 SGHVS and CDR2 FQNEAQ come from the germline V gene. The V and J ends lost 1 base and 5 bases respectively, with 7 bases between them.

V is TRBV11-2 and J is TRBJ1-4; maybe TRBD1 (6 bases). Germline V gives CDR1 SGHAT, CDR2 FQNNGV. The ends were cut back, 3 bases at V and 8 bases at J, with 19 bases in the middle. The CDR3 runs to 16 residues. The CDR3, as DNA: TGTGCCAGCAGCTTCCTCCCGCAGGGGAAGGGGGAAAAACTGTTTTTT. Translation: CASSFLPQGKGEKLFF. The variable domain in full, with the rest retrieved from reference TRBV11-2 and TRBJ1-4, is EAGVAQSPRYKIIEKRQSVAFWCNPISGHATLYWYQQILGQGPKLLIQFQNNGVVDDSQLPKDRFSAERLKGVDSTLKIQPAKLEDSAVYLCASSFLPQGKGEKLFFGSGTQLSVL.

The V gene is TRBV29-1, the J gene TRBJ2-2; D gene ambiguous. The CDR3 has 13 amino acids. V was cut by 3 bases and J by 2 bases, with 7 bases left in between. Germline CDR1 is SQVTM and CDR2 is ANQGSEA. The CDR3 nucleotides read TGCAGCGTTGACCGCAGAAACACCGGGGAGCTGTTTTTT. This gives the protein CSVDRRNTGELFF.

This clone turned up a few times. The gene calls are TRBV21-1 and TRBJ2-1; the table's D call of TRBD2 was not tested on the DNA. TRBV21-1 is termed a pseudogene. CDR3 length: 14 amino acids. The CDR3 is CASSRTSGKVEQFF. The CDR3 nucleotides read TGTGCCAGCAGCAGGACTAGCGGGAAGGTTGAGCAGTTCTTC.

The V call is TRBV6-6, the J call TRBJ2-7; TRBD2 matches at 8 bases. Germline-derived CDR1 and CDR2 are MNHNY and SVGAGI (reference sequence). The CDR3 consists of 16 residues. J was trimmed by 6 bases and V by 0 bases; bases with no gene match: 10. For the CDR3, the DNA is TGTGCCAGCAGTTACTCGACCCGGGAGGGCCTGAGCGAGCAGTACTTC. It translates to CASSYSTREGLSEQYF.